Shown below are 10 T cell receptor beta chains from a single sample sequenced in a study of response to subunit inactivated influenza vaccine. One entry per CDR3 protein results from TCRdb running MiXCR on the RT-PCR reads. The table has roughly 710,000 distinct CDR3 sequences, around 13% seen once. The sequenced sample was PBMCs from blood, obtained around two weeks before vaccination. Receptors originate from a man aged 45-65 years who received an inactivated influenza vaccine.

This clonotype was observed a handful of times. This sequence joins TRBV27 and TRBJ2-1; 7 bases line up with TRBD2. Per the germline V gene, CDR1 is MNHEY and CDR2 is SMNVEV (reference sequence). This CDR3 comprises 15 residues. With V trimmed by 3 bases and J by 9 bases, 11 bases remained unmatched. In nucleotides, the CDR3 is TGTGCCAGCAGTTTGCTAGCGGTTCTAGGAAGTGAGCAGTTCTTC. This sequence encodes CASSLLAVLGSEQFF.

This clonotype was observed a handful of times. The chain couples TRBV20-1 to TRBJ1-5; D might be TRBD1 (6 bases). The CDR3 runs to 13 residues. The V and J ends lost 6 bases and 4 bases respectively, with 13 bases between them. Germline values: CDR1 DFQATT, CDR2 SNEGSKA (reference sequence). The CDR3 region is CSAPDRLNQPQHF. The DNA for the CDR3 is TGCAGTGCCCCGGACAGACTAAATCAGCCCCAGCATTTT.

V is TRBV20-1 and J is TRBJ2-5; 7 nucleotides line up with TRBD2. CDR1 DFQATT and CDR2 SNEGSKA come from the germline V gene (reference sequence). The CDR3 has 14 amino acids. The V and J ends lost 3 bases and 5 bases, in that order; junction bases with no gene match: 9. The CDR3 nucleotides are TGCAGTGCTAGGAAAGCGGGGACGGGTGAGACCCAGTACTTC. Its protein is CSARKAGTGETQYF.

The chain uses TRBV4-2 and TRBJ2-7; D is ambiguous. From germline, CDR1 is LGHNA and CDR2 YNFKEQ. The CDR3 has 18 residues. V shed 0 bases and J shed 0 bases, with 18 bases lying between them. This chain's CDR3 is CASSQDPSSASSSYEQYF. The CDR3 DNA follows: TGTGCCAGCAGCCAAGATCCCTCATCGGCTTCTAGCTCCTACGAGCAGTACTTC.

The chain employs TRBV5-1 and TRBJ2-3; TRBD2 agrees at 10 bases. This CDR3 has 15 residues. Losses at the gene ends were 4 bases for V and 8 bases for J; bases not matched to a gene: 10. From germline, CDR1 is SGHRS and CDR2 YFSETQ. The CDR3 loop is CASSPPTSGAGTQYF. In DNA, the CDR3 is TGCGCCAGCAGCCCCCCCACTAGCGGGGCCGGTACGCAGTATTTT.

The rearrangement joins TRBV5-1 to TRBJ2-7, with no clear D. The CDR3 spans 16 residues. In germline, CDR1 is SGHRS, CDR2 YFSETQ. V was clipped by 3 bases and J by 6 bases, with 22 bases between them. The chain's CDR3 is CASSSRFDPPLGEQYF. The CDR3 bases are TGCGCCAGCAGCTCTAGGTTCGACCCTCCTCTAGGCGAGCAGTACTTC. The whole variable domain, remainder taken from reference TRBV5-1 and TRBJ2-7, is KAGVTQTPRYLIKTRGQQVTLSCSPISGHRSVSWYQQTPGQGLQFLFEYFSETQRNKGNFPGRFSGRQFSNSRSEMNVSTLELGDSALYLCASSSRFDPPLGEQYFGPGTRLTVT.

With respect to this clonotype: This sequence may be a read error, since a much larger clone differs from it by one base. The J gene is TRBJ2-3, the V gene TRBV12-3 or TRBV12-4, with D maybe TRBD2 (5 bases). The CDR3 spans 16 residues. The chain's CDR3 is CAGSPRERILTDTQYF. The DNA of the CDR3 is TGTGCCGGCAGTCCGCGTGAGCGGATTCTCACAGATACGCAGTATTTT.

This clonotype showed up many times. The chain joins TRBV29-1 to TRBJ2-7; D is perhaps TRBD1 or TRBD2 (5 bases each). Trimming shortened V by 6 bases and J by 5 bases, and 17 bases separated the two germline ends. Per germline, CDR1 SQVTM and CDR2 ANQGSEA. This CDR3 contains 13 residues. This CDR3 is CSVPWGSPHEQYF. The DNA of the CDR3 is TGCAGCGTCCCTTGGGGGAGTCCCCACGAGCAGTACTTC.

The chain recombines TRBV20-1 with TRBJ1-5; no reliable D call. CDR1 is DFQATT and CDR2 is SNEGSKA in the germline V gene (reference sequence). The CDR3 sequence is 13 residues long. V lost 3 bases to trimming and J lost 5 bases, with 11 bases between them. In nucleotides, the CDR3 is TGCAGTGCTAGGCGGACGGCTGATCAGCCCCAGCATTTT. This sequence encodes CSARRTADQPQHF.

The gene calls are TRBV10-3 and TRBJ2-1; maybe TRBD1 (5 bases). CDR1 and CDR2 from the germline V gene are ENHRY and SYGVKD. V was trimmed by 2 bases and J by 1 base, leaving 6 bases between them. There are 14 residues in the CDR3. The CDR3 bases are TGTGCCATCAGTGAGCAGGGTTCCTACAATGAGCAGTTCTTC. It yields the protein CAISEQGSYNEQFF.